Listed here is a single T cell receptor (beta chain). Its antigen remains unidentified. The record originates from a study of T cell responses to AZD1222 COVID-19 vaccine. Whether given at about 4 or about 12 weeks, second doses were pooled. Using immunoSEQ multiplex PCR, the repertoire was profiled, and TCRdb retains in-frame clones only, with some absent. Of approximately 130,000 clones in the sample, approximately 90% were seen once. Study-wide results and limits: With two AZD1222 doses given, Spike-specific TCR breadth and depth both rose. There were mostly white British donors and more females than males, and clonal diversity was possibly underestimated.

Sample: peripheral blood, taken 28 days after the second AZD1222 dose. The receptor's source is an adult who received the AZD1222 COVID-19 vaccine.

CDR3 protein: CASSLTGLNTEAFF. CDR3 DNA: TGTGCCAGCTCACTAACAGGGTTGAACACTGAAGCTTTCTTT. This chain links TRBV18 with TRBJ1-1; a weak D match, TRBD1 (6 bases). Germline-derived CDR1 and CDR2 are KGHSH and LQKENI. The CDR3 consists of 14 residues. V lost 4 bases and J lost 0, with 9 bases in between.